This TCR beta chain was captured in a study of cytomegalovirus exposure and HLA in healthy donors. Study-wide points: Cytomegalovirus-associated status was assigned to more than 150 TCR beta chains.

Turning to this clone: Its antigen is not identified.

Here immunoSEQ multiplex PCR was the method, and the copy in TCRdb shows in-frame clones only, minus some. The sample consists of about 280,000 clones, around 89% of them appearing once. The sample was PBMCs. The origin of this receptor is a woman aged 18-29 years in good health and CMV-seronegative.

Written as DNA, the CDR3 is TGTGCCAGCAGCTTAGACAGGGTACGGAACACCGGGGAGCTGTTTTTT. As protein: CASSLDRVRNTGELFF. The genes are TRBV7-8 and TRBJ2-2; possible D gene TRBD1, 6 bases. The V and J ends lost 1 base and 1 base respectively, with 10 bases between them. The CDR3 extends over 16 amino acids. Per germline, CDR1 SGHVS and CDR2 FQNEAQ.